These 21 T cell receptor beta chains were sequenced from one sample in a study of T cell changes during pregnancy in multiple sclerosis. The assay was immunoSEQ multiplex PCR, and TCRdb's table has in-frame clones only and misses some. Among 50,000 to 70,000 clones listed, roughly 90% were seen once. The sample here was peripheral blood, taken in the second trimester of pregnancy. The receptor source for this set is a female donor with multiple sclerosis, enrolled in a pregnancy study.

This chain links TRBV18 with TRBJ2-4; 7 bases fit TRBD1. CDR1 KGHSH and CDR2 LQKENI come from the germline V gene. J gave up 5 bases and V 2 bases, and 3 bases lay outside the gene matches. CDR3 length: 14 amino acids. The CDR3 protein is CASSPTGTENIQYF. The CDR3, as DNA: TGTGCCAGCTCACCAACCGGGACAGAAAACATTCAGTACTTC.

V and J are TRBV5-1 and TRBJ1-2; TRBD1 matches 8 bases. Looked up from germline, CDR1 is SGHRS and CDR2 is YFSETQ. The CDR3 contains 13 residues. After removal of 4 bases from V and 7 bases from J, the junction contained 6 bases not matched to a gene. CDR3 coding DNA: TGCGCCAGCAGCCCCACGACAGGGGCTGGCTACACCTTC. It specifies CASSPTTGAGYTF. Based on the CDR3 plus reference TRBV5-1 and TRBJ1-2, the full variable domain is KAGVTQTPRYLIKTRGQQVTLSCSPISGHRSVSWYQQTPGQGLQFLFEYFSETQRNKGNFPGRFSGRQFSNSRSEMNVSTLELGDSALYLCASSPTTGAGYTFGSGTRLTVV.

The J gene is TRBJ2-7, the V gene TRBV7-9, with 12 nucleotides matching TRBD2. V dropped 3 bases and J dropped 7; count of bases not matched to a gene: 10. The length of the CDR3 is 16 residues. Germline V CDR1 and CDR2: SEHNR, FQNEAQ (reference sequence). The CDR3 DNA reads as TGTGCCAGCAGCTTCGGACTAGCGGGATCCTCCAGTGAGCAGTACTTC. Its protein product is CASSFGLAGSSSEQYF.

The CDR3 DNA reads TGTGCCAGCAGCCCCAGGGGTCCCTACGAGCAGTACTTC. Residues: CASSPRGPYEQYF. This chain uses TRBV11-2 with TRBJ2-7, with D maybe TRBD1 (6 bases). V was clipped by 5 bases and J by 2 bases, with 10 bases between them. This CDR3 contains 13 residues. The germline gives CDR1 SGHAT, CDR2 FQNNGV. Variable domain in full (rest from reference TRBV11-2 and TRBJ2-7): EAGVAQSPRYKIIEKRQSVAFWCNPISGHATLYWYQQILGQGPKLLIQFQNNGVVDDSQLPKDRFSAERLKGVDSTLKIQPAKLEDSAVYLCASSPRGPYEQYFGPGTRLTVT.

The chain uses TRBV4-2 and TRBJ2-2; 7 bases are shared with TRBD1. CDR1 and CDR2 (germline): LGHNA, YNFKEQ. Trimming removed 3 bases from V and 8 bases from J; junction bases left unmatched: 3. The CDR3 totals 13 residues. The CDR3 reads CASSQTGSGELFF. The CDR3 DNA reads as TGTGCCAGCAGCCAGACAGGGTCTGGGGAGCTGTTTTTT.

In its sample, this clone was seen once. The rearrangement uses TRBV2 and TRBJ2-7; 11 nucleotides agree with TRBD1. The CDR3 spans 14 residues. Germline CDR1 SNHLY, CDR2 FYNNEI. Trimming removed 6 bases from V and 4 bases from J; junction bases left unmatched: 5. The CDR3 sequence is CASSLGQGVYEQYF. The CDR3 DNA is TGTGCCAGCAGCCTGGGACAGGGGGTATACGAGCAGTACTTC.

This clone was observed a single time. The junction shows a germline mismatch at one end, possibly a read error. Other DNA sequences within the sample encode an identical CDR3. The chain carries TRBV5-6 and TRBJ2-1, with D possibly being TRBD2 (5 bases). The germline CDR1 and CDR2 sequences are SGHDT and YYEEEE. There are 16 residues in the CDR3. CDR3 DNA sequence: TGTGCCAGCAGCTTGGACAGAGGGTTCTCGAACAATGAACAGTTCTTC. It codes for CASSLDRGFSNNEQFF.

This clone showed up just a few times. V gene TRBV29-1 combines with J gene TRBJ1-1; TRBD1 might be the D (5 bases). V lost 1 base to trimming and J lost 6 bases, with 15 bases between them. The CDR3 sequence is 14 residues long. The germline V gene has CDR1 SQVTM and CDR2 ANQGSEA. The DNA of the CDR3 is TGCAGCGTTGAAGGCGTGTTGGGGACTTCTGAAGCTTTCTTT. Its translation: CSVEGVLGTSEAFF.

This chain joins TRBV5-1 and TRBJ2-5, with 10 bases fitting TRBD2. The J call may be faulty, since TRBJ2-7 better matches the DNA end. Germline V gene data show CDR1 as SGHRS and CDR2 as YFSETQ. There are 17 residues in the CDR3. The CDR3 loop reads CASSLGASGSSSYEQYF. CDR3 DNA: TGCGCCAGCAGCTTGGGTGCTAGCGGGAGTAGCTCCTACGAGCAGTACTTC.

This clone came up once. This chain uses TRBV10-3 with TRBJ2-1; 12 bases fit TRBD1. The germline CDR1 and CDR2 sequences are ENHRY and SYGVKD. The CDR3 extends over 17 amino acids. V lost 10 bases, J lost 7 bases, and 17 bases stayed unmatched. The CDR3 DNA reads TGTGCCACAAAGGGACAGGGGGCAGGTATAGGTCGTAATGAGCAGTTCTTC. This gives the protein CATKGQGAGIGRNEQFF.

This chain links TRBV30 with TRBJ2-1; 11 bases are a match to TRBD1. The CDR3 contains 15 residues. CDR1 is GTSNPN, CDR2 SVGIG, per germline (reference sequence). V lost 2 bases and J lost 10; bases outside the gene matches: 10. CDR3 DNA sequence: TGTGCCTGGAGTTTTTCGGACAGGGGGCTTCGGGAGCAGTTCTTC. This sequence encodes CAWSFSDRGLREQFF.

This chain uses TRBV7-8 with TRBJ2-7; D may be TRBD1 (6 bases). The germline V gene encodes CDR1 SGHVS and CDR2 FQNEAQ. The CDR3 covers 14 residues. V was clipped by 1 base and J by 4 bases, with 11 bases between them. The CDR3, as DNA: TGTGCCAGCAGCTTAGAGGGGGACGGATACGAGCAGTACTTC. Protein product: CASSLEGDGYEQYF.

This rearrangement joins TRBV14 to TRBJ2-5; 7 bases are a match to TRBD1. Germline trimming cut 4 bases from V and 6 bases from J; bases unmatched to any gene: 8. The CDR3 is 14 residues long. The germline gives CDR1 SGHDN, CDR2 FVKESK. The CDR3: CASSRLGQPQTQYF. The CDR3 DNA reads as TGTGCCAGCAGCCGCCTGGGACAGCCTCAGACCCAGTACTTC.

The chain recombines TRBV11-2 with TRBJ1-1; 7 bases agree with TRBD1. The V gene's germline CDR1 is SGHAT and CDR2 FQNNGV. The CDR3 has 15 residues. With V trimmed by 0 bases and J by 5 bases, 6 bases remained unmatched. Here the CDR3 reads CASSLEGRGRTEAFF. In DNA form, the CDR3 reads TGTGCCAGCAGCTTAGAGGGCAGGGGGAGGACTGAAGCTTTCTTT.

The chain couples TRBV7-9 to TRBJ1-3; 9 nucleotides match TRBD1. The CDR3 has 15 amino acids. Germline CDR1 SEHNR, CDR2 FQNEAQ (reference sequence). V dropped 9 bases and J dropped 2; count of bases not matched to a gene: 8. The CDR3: CASTARDRAGNTIYF. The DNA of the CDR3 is TGTGCCAGTACAGCCCGGGACAGGGCTGGAAACACCATATATTTT.

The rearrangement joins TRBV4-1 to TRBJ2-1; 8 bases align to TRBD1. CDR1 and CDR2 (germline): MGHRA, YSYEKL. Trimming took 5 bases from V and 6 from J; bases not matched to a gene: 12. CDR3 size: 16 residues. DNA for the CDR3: TGCGCCAGCAGCACATGGACAGGGAATGGTGGCAATGAGCAGTTCTTC. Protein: CASSTWTGNGGNEQFF.

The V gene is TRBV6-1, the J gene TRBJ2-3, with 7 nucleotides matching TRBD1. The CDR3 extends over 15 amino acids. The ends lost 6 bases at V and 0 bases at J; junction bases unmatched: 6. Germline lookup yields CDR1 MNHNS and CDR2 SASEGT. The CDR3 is CASSIGTVSTDTQYF. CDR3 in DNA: TGTGCCAGCAGCATCGGGACAGTTAGCACAGATACGCAGTATTTT.

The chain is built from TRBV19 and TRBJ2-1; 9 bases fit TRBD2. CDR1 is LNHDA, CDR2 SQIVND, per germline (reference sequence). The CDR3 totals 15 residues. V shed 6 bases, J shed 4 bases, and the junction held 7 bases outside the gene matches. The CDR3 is CASRRLAEVYNEQFF. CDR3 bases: TGTGCCAGTAGAAGACTAGCGGAGGTGTACAATGAGCAGTTCTTC. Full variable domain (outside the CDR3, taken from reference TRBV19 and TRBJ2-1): DGGITQSPKYLFRKEGQNVTLSCEQNLNHDAMYWYRQDPGQGLRLIYYSQIVNDFQKGDIAEGYSVSREKKESFPLTVTSAQKNPTAFYLCASRRLAEVYNEQFFGPGTRLTVL.

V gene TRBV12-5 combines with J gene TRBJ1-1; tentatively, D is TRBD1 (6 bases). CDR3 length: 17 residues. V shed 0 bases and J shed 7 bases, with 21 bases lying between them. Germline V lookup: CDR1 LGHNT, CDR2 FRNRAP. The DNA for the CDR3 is TGTGCTAGTGGTTTGGTACGTCGGGGGGGGCAAGACCATGAAGCTTTCTTT. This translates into CASGLVRRGGQDHEAFF. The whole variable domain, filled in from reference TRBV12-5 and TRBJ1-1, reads DARVTQTPRHKVTEMGQEVTMRCQPILGHNTVFWYRQTMMQGLELLAYFRNRAPLDDSGMPKDRFSAEMPDATLATLKIQPSEPRDSAVYFCASGLVRRGGQDHEAFFGQGTRLTVV.

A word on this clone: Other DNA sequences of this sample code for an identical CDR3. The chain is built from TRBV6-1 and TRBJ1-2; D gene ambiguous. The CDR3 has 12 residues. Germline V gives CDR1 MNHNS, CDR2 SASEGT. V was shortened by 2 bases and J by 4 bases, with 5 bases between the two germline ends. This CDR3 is CASSEPGYGYTF. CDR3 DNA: TGTGCCAGCAGTGAACCGGGCTATGGCTACACCTTC.

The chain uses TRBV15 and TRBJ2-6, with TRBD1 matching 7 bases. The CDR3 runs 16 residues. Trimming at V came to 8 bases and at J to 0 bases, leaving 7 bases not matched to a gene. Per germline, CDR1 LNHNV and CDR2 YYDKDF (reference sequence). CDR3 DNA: TGTGCCACCGAGGACAGGCGACACTCTGGGGCCAACGTCCTGACTTTC. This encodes CATEDRRHSGANVLTF.